This T cell receptor (beta chain) was obtained from a study of PD-1 blockade in classical Hodgkin lymphoma. In the study overall: Administration of nivolumab to patients was at 3 mg/kg intravenously every 2 weeks.

Regarding this clone: Its antigen is not identified.

Findings and caveats of the study: Before treatment, TCR diversity in newly diagnosed patients was reportedly lower than in healthy donors. CD4+ TCR diversity, unlike CD8+, climbed significantly by C4D1.

Stated time point: cycle 4 day 1 (C4D1), after 5 to 7 weeks of nivolumab. There was relapse after autologous stem cell transplantation in every patient, and there was variation in brentuximab vedotin exposure. The length of the CDR3 is 12 residues. In germline, CDR1 is SNHLY, CDR2 FYNNEI. V lost 7 bases and J lost 4, with 11 bases in between. Profiled with immunoSEQ multiplex PCR; TCRdb holds only in-frame clones, not every one. Of tens of thousands of clones in the sample, approximately 88% were seen once. The sequence was obtained from a human donor with classical Hodgkin lymphoma. The chain recombines TRBV2 with TRBJ2-7, with D uncertain. The sample was peripheral blood mononuclear cells (PBMCs), taken before the fourth cycle of nivolumab. The CDR3 DNA follows: TGTGCCAGCACCCCCATCCATTACGAGCAGTACTTC. This codes for CASTPIHYEQYF.